The 19 T cell receptor beta chains presented below share a single source sample, sequenced in a study of beta chain features in type 1 diabetes. Overall study findings and caveats: Across all four CD4+ subsets, people with type 1 diabetes showed modestly shorter TCRB CDR3s.

The sequenced template was cDNA made from the entire isolated RNA. Data came from immunoSEQ multiplex PCR; TCRdb stores just in-frame clones and leaves some out. In the table there are approximately 250,000 clones, 16% of which are singletons. Their specific antigens are unknown. Sequenced sample: naive CD4+ T cells from blood. These TCRs come from a man in his thirties or forties with type 1 diabetes.

This clone was seen a few times. The rearrangement uses TRBV4-3 and TRBJ2-7; D might be TRBD1 (6 bases). CDR1 LGHNA and CDR2 YSLEER come from the germline V gene. CDR3 length equals 15 residues. Trimming removed 3 bases from V and 7 bases from J, with 19 bases in between. Here the CDR3 DNA reads TGCGCCAGCAGCCAGGGGACAACGGTAGGACGGGAGCAGTACTTC. This translates into CASSQGTTVGREQYF.

This clone was counted between two and nine times. The V gene is TRBV10-3, the J gene TRBJ2-1; D not certain. CDR3 length equals 12 residues. Germline V gives CDR1 ENHRY, CDR2 SYGVKD. Trimming removed 6 bases at V and 5 bases at J, with 8 bases between. CDR3 sequence (DNA): TGTGCCATCAGCGAACTTCACAATGAGCAGTTCTTC. It is translated as CAISELHNEQFF.

The chain links TRBV5-1 to TRBJ2-3, with D unclear. Germline CDR1 reads SGHRS; CDR2 reads YFSETQ. V lost 1 base, J lost 5 bases, and 11 bases lay in between. The CDR3 is 14 amino acids. The CDR3: CASSLQALQDTQYF. CDR3 bases: TGCGCCAGCAGCTTGCAGGCCTTACAAGATACGCAGTATTTT.

The table lists this clone with a few counts. CDR3 nucleotides: TGCAGCGTCAGGACAGCCCCGACAGATACGCAGTATTTT. This codes for CSVRTAPTDTQYF. The J gene is TRBJ2-3, the V gene TRBV29-1; tentative D call: TRBD1 (6 bases). Looked up from germline, CDR1 is SQVTM and CDR2 is ANQGSEA. Trimming shortened V by 6 bases and J by 3 bases, and 13 bases separated the two germline ends. The CDR3 extends over 13 amino acids.

This clone has just a few counts. The chain carries TRBV9 and TRBJ2-7; D gene ambiguous. Between the trimmed V and J ends, which lost 0 bases and 3 bases, there was a span of 10 bases. The CDR3 spans 14 residues. Germline V gene data show CDR1 as SGDLS and CDR2 as YYNGEE. The CDR3 DNA follows: TGTGCCAGCAGCGTAGGAGTCTCAGGCTACGAGCAGTACTTC. Translating it yields CASSVGVSGYEQYF. Looking up the rest from reference TRBV9 and TRBJ2-7 gives the full variable domain: DSGVTQTPKHLITATGQRVTLRCSPRSGDLSVYWYQQSLDQGLQFLIQYYNGEERAKGNILERFSAQQFPDLHSELNLSSLELGDSALYFCASSVGVSGYEQYFGPGTRLTVT.

This clone was detected a few times. The V call is TRBV5-1, the J call TRBJ2-4; 8 bases align to TRBD2. Germline trimming cut 3 bases from V and 0 bases from J; bases unmatched to any gene: 11. This CDR3 comprises 18 residues. Germline V gene data show CDR1 as SGHRS and CDR2 as YFSETQ. The CDR3 is CASSSRRLAPLAKNIQYF. The CDR3 DNA is TGCGCCAGCAGCTCGAGACGACTAGCGCCTCTAGCCAAAAACATTCAGTACTTC.

The gene calls are TRBV6-5 and TRBJ2-5; 9 nucleotides match TRBD1. The V and J ends lost 4 bases and 1 base, in that order; junction bases with no gene match: 4. The germline V gene has CDR1 MNHEY and CDR2 SVGAGI. The CDR3 has 15 residues. The CDR3 reads CASSLQGALQETQYF. The CDR3 DNA reads TGTGCCAGCAGTTTACAGGGGGCTCTCCAAGAGACCCAGTACTTC.

This clone was counted only a few times. The chain is built from TRBV7-6 and TRBJ2-1, with a tentative D call TRBD2 (5 bases). The ends were cut back, 5 bases at V and 7 bases at J, with 12 bases in the middle. The CDR3 sequence is 13 residues long. CDR1 is SGHVS and CDR2 is FNYEAQ in the germline V gene. CDR3 region: CASSPRTQNEQFF. The CDR3 region has the DNA TGTGCCAGCAGCCCCAGGACTCAAAATGAGCAGTTCTTC.

The gene calls are TRBV4-2 and TRBJ2-1, with D unclear. CDR3 length: 12 residues. Germline V gene lookup returns CDR1 LGHNA and CDR2 YNFKEQ. Trimming stripped 1 base from V and 7 bases from J, with 5 bases between. The CDR3 sequence: CASSQGENEQFF. CDR3 nucleotides: TGTGCCAGCAGCCAAGGTGAGAATGAGCAGTTCTTC.

The J gene is TRBJ2-1, the V gene TRBV28; TRBD2 aligns across 12 bases. The CDR3 runs 16 residues. The germline CDR1 and CDR2 sequences are MDHEN and SYDVKM. The junction had 10 bases not matched to a gene; V was cut back by 6 bases and J by 7 bases. CDR3 loop: CASRRLAGGPRNEQFF. In nucleotides, the CDR3 is TGTGCCAGCAGGCGCCTAGCGGGAGGGCCTCGGAATGAGCAGTTCTTC.

This clone was observed a handful of times. The chain recombines TRBV7-2 with TRBJ2-1, with no clear D. The CDR3 extends over 14 amino acids. Germline-derived CDR1 and CDR2 are SGHTA and FQGNSA. Trimming took 5 bases from V and 6 from J, leaving 14 bases between them. CDR3 bases: TGTGCCAGCAGCCAGGCATTAGCAGTCAATGAGCAGTTCTTC. Translating gives CASSQALAVNEQFF. Looking up the rest from reference TRBV7-2 and TRBJ2-1 gives the full variable domain: GAGVSQSPSNKVTEKGKDVELRCDPISGHTALYWYRQSLGQGLEFLIYFQGNSAPDKSGLPSDRFSAERTGGSVSTLTIQRTQQEDSAVYLCASSQALAVNEQFFGPGTRLTVL.

The V and J genes are TRBV7-2 and TRBJ2-2; D gene unclear. The CDR3 loop spans 12 amino acids. The germline gives CDR1 SGHTA, CDR2 FQGNSA. Trimming cost V 6 bases and J 6 bases, with 8 bases left between them. The DNA of the CDR3 is TGTGCCAGCAGTCGGGTGGCCGGGGAGCTGTTTTTT. Translated, it gives CASSRVAGELFF.

The genes are TRBV5-6 and TRBJ2-4; D ambiguous. There are 13 residues in the CDR3. The V and J ends lost 1 base and 7 bases respectively, with 9 bases between them. Germline values: CDR1 SGHDT, CDR2 YYEEEE. The CDR3 here is CASSLTQFNIQYF. The CDR3 DNA reads as TGTGCCAGCAGCTTGACACAGTTCAACATTCAGTACTTC.

To note about this clone: The identical CDR3 is also encoded by other nucleotide sequences in the sample. V is TRBV5-1 and J is TRBJ2-5; D is ambiguous. V gave up 4 bases and J gave up 1 base, with 2 bases separating them. The CDR3 contains 11 residues. The V gene's germline CDR1 is SGHRS and CDR2 YFSETQ. The CDR3 bases are TGCGCCAGCAGCCGCCAAGAGACCCAGTACTTC. This translates into CASSRQETQYF.

This clone was seen more than once but under ten times. V gene TRBV27 combines with J gene TRBJ2-7, with TRBD2 as a possible D gene (5 bases). With 6 bases removed from V and 0 bases from J, the gap between germline ends came to 15 bases. The CDR3 is 15 amino acids. Germline CDR1 MNHEY, CDR2 SMNVEV (reference sequence). CDR3 in amino acids: CASSREAVSSYEQYF. CDR3 DNA: TGTGCCAGCAGCCGAGAAGCGGTTAGCTCCTACGAGCAGTACTTC.

This clone has just a few counts. The chain joins TRBV4-2 to TRBJ2-3; D perhaps matches TRBD2 (6 bases). Germline lookup yields CDR1 LGHNA and CDR2 YNFKEQ. V shed 1 base and J shed 8 bases, with 16 bases lying between them. CDR3 length: 15 residues. The CDR3 is CASSQGRERHSTQYF. CDR3 DNA sequence: TGTGCCAGCAGCCAAGGGCGGGAACGACACAGTACGCAGTATTTT.

This clone was detected only a few times. The V call is TRBV29-1, the J call TRBJ2-3; TRBD1 or TRBD2 may be the D gene (5 bases each). The germline CDR1 and CDR2 sequences are SQVTM and ANQGSEA. V lost 5 bases and J lost 5, with 11 bases in between. The CDR3 spans 12 residues. CDR3 in amino acids: CSVLRGQDTQYF. The CDR3 DNA reads as TGCAGCGTTTTGAGGGGCCAAGATACGCAGTATTTT.

This clone has a handful of counts. The gene calls are TRBV5-1 and TRBJ2-7; D might be TRBD1 (6 bases). The germline V gene encodes CDR1 SGHRS and CDR2 YFSETQ. This CDR3 has 18 amino acids. With 0 bases removed from V and 2 bases from J, the gap between germline ends came to 21 bases. The CDR3 nucleotides read TGCGCCAGCAGCTTGGAGATAGTCGCCAGGGGTAGGACCTACGAGCAGTACTTC. Translating it yields CASSLEIVARGRTYEQYF.

This clone has just a few counts. The chain combines TRBV7-2 with TRBJ2-3; D ambiguous. The length of the CDR3 is 15 residues. Trimming removed 1 base at V and 3 bases at J, with 11 bases between. Germline-derived CDR1 and CDR2 are SGHTA and FQGNSA. The CDR3 loop is CASSLGTPVTDTQYF. The CDR3 nucleotides read TGTGCCAGCAGCTTAGGGACCCCGGTAACAGATACGCAGTATTTT. The full variable domain, completed using reference TRBV7-2 and TRBJ2-3, is GAGVSQSPSNKVTEKGKDVELRCDPISGHTALYWYRQSLGQGLEFLIYFQGNSAPDKSGLPSDRFSAERTGGSVSTLTIQRTQQEDSAVYLCASSLGTPVTDTQYFGPGTRLTVL.